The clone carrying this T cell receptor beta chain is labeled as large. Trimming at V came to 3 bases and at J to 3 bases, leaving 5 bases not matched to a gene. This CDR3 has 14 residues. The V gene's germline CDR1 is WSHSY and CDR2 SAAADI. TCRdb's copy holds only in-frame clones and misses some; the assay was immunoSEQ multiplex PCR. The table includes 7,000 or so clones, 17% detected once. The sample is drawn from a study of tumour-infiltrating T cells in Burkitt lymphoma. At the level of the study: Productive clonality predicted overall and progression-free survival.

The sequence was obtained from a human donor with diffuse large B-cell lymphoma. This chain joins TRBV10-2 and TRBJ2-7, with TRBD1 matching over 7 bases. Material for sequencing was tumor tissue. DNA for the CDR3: TGCGCCAGCAGTGACTCCGGGACAGACTACGAGCAGTACTTC. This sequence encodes CASSDSGTDYEQYF.